The 23 T cell receptor beta chains below all came from one sample that was sequenced in a study of fetal regulatory T cell absence and autoimmunity. Profiled with immunoSEQ multiplex PCR; TCRdb holds only in-frame clones, not every one. The sample holds about 50,000 clones, 70% to 85% seen once. Sequencing was done on a sample of cord blood. These receptors all come from a newborn boy with IPEX syndrome.

The chain employs TRBV4-1 and TRBJ2-1; possible D gene TRBD2, 5 bases. Per germline, CDR1 MGHRA and CDR2 YSYEKL. The CDR3 length is 13 residues. V was pared by 3 bases and J by 8 bases, with 11 bases between. In DNA, the CDR3 is TGCGCCAGCAGCCACGAGAGTAGCGATGAGCAGTTCTTC. Translated, it gives CASSHESSDEQFF.

A few counts support this clone. V is TRBV4-2 and J is TRBJ2-2; the D gene is possibly TRBD2 (6 bases). Germline V gives CDR1 LGHNA, CDR2 YNFKEQ. V dropped 6 bases and J dropped 0 bases, with 11 bases sitting between them. CDR3 length: 15 residues. The CDR3 region is CASSPSAANTGELFF. CDR3 DNA: TGTGCCAGCAGTCCTAGCGCTGCGAACACCGGGGAGCTGTTTTTT.

This clone was seen a few times. The V and J genes are TRBV5-4 and TRBJ2-7, with D hard to call. The V gene lost 0 bases and the J gene lost 5 bases, with 3 bases spanning the gap. Germline assignment: CDR1 SGHNT and CDR2 YYREEE (reference sequence). The CDR3 has 11 residues. CDR3 bases: TGTGCCAGCAGCTTGGGGAACGAGCAGTACTTC. It encodes CASSLGNEQYF.

The chain is built from TRBV25-1 and TRBJ2-3; D gene uncertain. The CDR3 has 13 amino acids. The germline V gene has CDR1 MGHDK and CDR2 SYGVNS. Deletions cut 4 bases from V and 2 bases from J, with 7 bases between. CDR3 in amino acids: CASSVLITDTQYF. DNA for the CDR3: TGTGCCAGCAGTGTCCTTATCACAGATACGCAGTATTTT.

The CDR3 nucleotides are TGTGCCAGCAGCCTAACACAGGGGTCTACTGAAGCTTTCTTT. As protein: CASSLTQGSTEAFF. The chain links TRBV5-5 to TRBJ1-1; 7 nucleotides align to TRBD1. The V gene end was trimmed by 4 bases and the J gene end by 5 bases; junction bases not matched to a gene: 8. The CDR3 contains 14 residues. Germline loops: CDR1 SGHKS, CDR2 YYEKEE (reference sequence).

The sample holds a few counts of this clone. Other DNA variants within this sample encode the same CDR3. The V call is TRBV5-1, the J call TRBJ2-7, with D possibly matching TRBD2 (5 bases). This CDR3 has 12 amino acids. CDR1 and CDR2 from the germline V gene are SGHRS and YFSETQ. Trimming took 4 bases from V and 2 from J, leaving 7 bases between them. The CDR3 loop reads CASSRDTYEQYF. In nucleotides, the CDR3 is TGCGCCAGCAGCCGGGATACCTACGAGCAGTACTTC.

The chain links TRBV11-3 to TRBJ2-2; D perhaps matches TRBD1 (5 bases). V dropped 1 base and J dropped 5 bases, with 11 bases sitting between them. CDR1 and CDR2 (germline): SGHNT, YENEEA. This CDR3 contains 15 residues. CDR3 loop: CASSLGGALTGELFF. In DNA form, the CDR3 reads TGTGCCAGCAGCTTAGGGGGCGCGTTAACCGGGGAGCTGTTTTTT.

The V call is TRBV29-1, the J call TRBJ2-7; possible D gene TRBD1, 6 bases. This CDR3 is 14 amino acids long. The ends were cut back, 3 bases at V and 2 bases at J, with 14 bases in the middle. Germline V gene lookup returns CDR1 SQVTM and CDR2 ANQGSEA. CDR3 nucleotide sequence: TGCAGCGTTGACCCCCGAGGGGGACCCTACGAGCAGTACTTC. It encodes CSVDPRGGPYEQYF.

The V call is TRBV6-5, the J call TRBJ2-4, with 10 bases matching TRBD1. Germline values: CDR1 MNHEY, CDR2 SVGAGI. The CDR3 has 14 amino acids. V dropped 6 bases and J dropped 8; count of bases not matched to a gene: 7. CDR3 protein: CASSRTGGGDIQYF. CDR3 coding DNA: TGTGCCAGCAGCCGGACAGGGGGTGGGGACATTCAGTACTTC.

CDR3 amino acids: CASSYGAGTNNEQFF. Written as DNA, the CDR3 is TGTGCCAGCAGTTACGGGGCTGGAACTAACAATGAGCAGTTCTTC. The chain has TRBV6-5 and TRBJ2-1, with TRBD1 as a possible D gene (5 bases). Germline V CDR1 and CDR2: MNHEY, SVGAGI. This CDR3 contains 15 residues. Trimming shortened V by 2 bases and J by 5 bases, and 13 bases separated the two germline ends.

This clone has more than one count but fewer than ten. The V call is TRBV2, the J call TRBJ2-2, with TRBD1 identical over 11 bases. Germline CDR1 SNHLY, CDR2 FYNNEI. With 6 bases clipped from V and 4 bases from J, the junction kept 1 base outside the gene matches. The CDR3 covers 14 residues. The CDR3 nucleotides are TGTGCCAGCAGGGGGACAGGGGGCACCGGGGAGCTGTTTTTT. Protein: CASRGTGGTGELFF.

This clone was observed a few times. V is TRBV10-2 and J is TRBJ2-5; D gene ambiguous. CDR3 length equals 11 residues. The germline V and J ends were trimmed by 6 bases and 0 bases, with 2 bases remaining between them. Looked up from germline, CDR1 is WSHSY and CDR2 is SAAADI. The CDR3 sequence is CASRDQETQYF. The CDR3 nucleotides read TGCGCCAGCAGAGACCAAGAGACCCAGTACTTC.

The V call is TRBV15, the J call TRBJ1-3; no definite D call. The CDR3 has 15 amino acids. CDR1 LNHNV and CDR2 YYDKDF come from the germline V gene (reference sequence). V gave up 2 bases and J gave up 3 bases, with 11 bases separating them. The CDR3, as DNA: TGTGCCACCAGCAGAAGGTCGAGGAATGGAAACACCATATATTTT. Its protein is CATSRRSRNGNTIYF.

This chain links TRBV27 with TRBJ2-3; maybe TRBD1 (6 bases). CDR3 length: 15 amino acids. V was trimmed by 1 base and J by 2 bases, leaving 10 bases between them. The V gene's germline CDR1 is MNHEY and CDR2 SMNVEV (reference sequence). The CDR3 is CASSLFEGVTDTQYF. DNA for the CDR3: TGTGCCAGCAGTTTATTCGAGGGGGTCACAGATACGCAGTATTTT.

CDR3 bases: TGTGCCAGCAGCCATTATATACACACTGAAGCTTTCTTT. Translation: CASSHYIHTEAFF. V is TRBV4-2 and J is TRBJ1-1; D is undetermined. This CDR3 comprises 13 residues. Trimming took off 3 bases at V and 3 bases at J, with 8 bases between the two ends. Germline lookup yields CDR1 LGHNA and CDR2 YNFKEQ.

The V call is TRBV27, the J call TRBJ2-5, with no clear D. Germline CDR1 and CDR2: MNHEY and SMNVEV (reference sequence). This CDR3 has 13 amino acids. The V end was cut by 1 base, the J end by 0 bases, with 3 bases between. In nucleotides, the CDR3 is TGTGCCAGCAGTTTATATAACCAAGAGACCCAGTACTTC. This translates into CASSLYNQETQYF.

The chain joins TRBV4-1 to TRBJ1-4; D gene uncertain. The CDR3 runs to 17 residues. CDR1 is MGHRA, CDR2 YSYEKL, per germline. V lost 0 bases and J 5 bases, leaving 16 bases between the germline ends. CDR3 DNA: TGCGCCAGCAGCCAAGATTGGACCCCCGGCCGGAATGAAAAACTGTTTTTT. Amino acid sequence: CASSQDWTPGRNEKLFF.

The chain recombines TRBV11-2 with TRBJ2-7, with 8 bases fitting TRBD2. The germline V gene has CDR1 SGHAT and CDR2 FQNNGV. V shed 2 bases, J shed 3 bases, and the junction held 0 bases outside the gene matches. The CDR3 contains 13 residues. Here the CDR3 DNA reads TGTGCCAGCAGCTTACTAGCGGGCTACGAGCAGTACTTC. It is translated as CASSLLAGYEQYF.

The chain recombines TRBV4-1 with TRBJ1-3; D is possibly TRBD1 (5 bases). Germline assignment: CDR1 MGHRA and CDR2 YSYEKL. V lost 1 base, J lost 4 bases, and 14 bases lay in between. This CDR3 contains 16 residues. The CDR3, as DNA: TGCGCCAGCAGCCAAGGGCAGGGCCCTTTGGGAAACACCATATATTTT. This translates into CASSQGQGPLGNTIYF.

The chain joins TRBV9 to TRBJ2-1; D is perhaps TRBD2 (6 bases). This CDR3 contains 16 residues. V lost 4 bases to trimming and J lost 0 bases, with 14 bases between them. Looked up from germline, CDR1 is SGDLS and CDR2 is YYNGEE. The CDR3 region is CASSLPERVSYNEQFF. Written as DNA, the CDR3 is TGTGCCAGCAGCCTACCTGAGCGGGTCTCCTACAATGAGCAGTTCTTC.

This sequence joins TRBV6-4 and TRBJ2-7; weak D call: TRBD1 (5 bases). The germline gives CDR1 MRHNA, CDR2 SNTAGT. V dropped 3 bases and J dropped 2 bases, with 5 bases sitting between them. This CDR3 region has 12 residues. CDR3: CASSEDTYEQYF. The CDR3, as DNA: TGTGCCAGCAGTGAGGACACCTACGAGCAGTACTTC.

V usage is TRBV7-8 and J usage is TRBJ2-5, with D perhaps TRBD2 (5 bases). Germline CDR1 is SGHVS and CDR2 is FQNEAQ. This CDR3 has 15 residues. V lost 0 bases and J 4 bases, leaving 12 bases between the germline ends. The CDR3: CASSLAPGSGETQYF. The CDR3 DNA reads as TGTGCCAGCAGCTTAGCGCCGGGATCGGGAGAGACCCAGTACTTC.

The gene calls are TRBV10-3 and TRBJ2-1, with 12 nucleotides matching TRBD2. V lost 10 bases to trimming and J lost 6 bases; unmatched junction nucleotides: 4. The CDR3 sequence is 13 residues long. Germline CDR1 reads ENHRY; CDR2 reads SYGVKD. CDR3 region: CATRLAGVNEQFF. CDR3 DNA sequence: TGTGCCACCCGACTAGCGGGAGTCAATGAGCAGTTCTTC.